What follows is one TCR beta chain and its context. The V gene's germline CDR1 is GTSNPN and CDR2 SVGIG (reference sequence). Trimming cost V 4 bases and J 6 bases, with 15 bases left between them. The CDR3 runs to 13 residues. The sample is drawn from a study of cytotoxic CD8 clonotypes in ibrutinib-treated CLL. For the study at large: Response was recorded as partial in around 25 patients and complete in 2; at median 68 months, 14 remained remitted and roughly 12 had progressed.

The table came from immunoSEQ multiplex PCR; TCRdb's copy has only in-frame clones and leaves some out. Of fewer than 25,000 clones listed, approximately 81% are singletons. The chain links TRBV30 to TRBJ1-2; D is undetermined. The clonotype comes from a human donor with chronic lymphocytic leukemia. The material was PBMCs, obtained before ibrutinib treatment. The CDR3 sequence: CAWTSGATDGYTF. The CDR3 coding sequence is TGTGCCTGGACCTCGGGTGCCACGGATGGCTACACCTTC.